This T cell receptor beta chain was recovered during a study of cytomegalovirus exposure and HLA in healthy donors. The study ran its PCR with 60 Vbeta and 13 Jbeta primers. Generated by immunoSEQ multiplex PCR, the TCRdb table keeps only in-frame clones and is missing some. The sample consists of under 200,000 clones, approximately 77% of them appearing once. Whole-study findings and limits: Later on, a genetic analysis was performed. It linked a missense variant in DCLRE1C with V- and J-gene trimming of TCR beta. Most observed TCR sequences were rare, whereas some public TCRs were detected in many donors. Cytomegalovirus status was reportedly diagnosed by the classifier with high specificity and sensitivity.

A remark on this clone: Its target is unknown.

The receptor comes from a male donor in good health and CMV-seropositive. The sample taken for sequencing was PBMCs.

CDR3 protein: CASSVGAGGPIEQFF. Here the CDR3 DNA reads TGTGCCAGCAGTGTTGGAGCGGGGGGGCCGATTGAGCAGTTCTTC. The chain recombines TRBV2 with TRBJ2-1; 10 nucleotides match TRBD2. CDR1 and CDR2 (germline): SNHLY, FYNNEI. The CDR3 spans 15 residues. V shed 4 bases, J shed 9 bases, and the junction held 9 bases outside the gene matches.